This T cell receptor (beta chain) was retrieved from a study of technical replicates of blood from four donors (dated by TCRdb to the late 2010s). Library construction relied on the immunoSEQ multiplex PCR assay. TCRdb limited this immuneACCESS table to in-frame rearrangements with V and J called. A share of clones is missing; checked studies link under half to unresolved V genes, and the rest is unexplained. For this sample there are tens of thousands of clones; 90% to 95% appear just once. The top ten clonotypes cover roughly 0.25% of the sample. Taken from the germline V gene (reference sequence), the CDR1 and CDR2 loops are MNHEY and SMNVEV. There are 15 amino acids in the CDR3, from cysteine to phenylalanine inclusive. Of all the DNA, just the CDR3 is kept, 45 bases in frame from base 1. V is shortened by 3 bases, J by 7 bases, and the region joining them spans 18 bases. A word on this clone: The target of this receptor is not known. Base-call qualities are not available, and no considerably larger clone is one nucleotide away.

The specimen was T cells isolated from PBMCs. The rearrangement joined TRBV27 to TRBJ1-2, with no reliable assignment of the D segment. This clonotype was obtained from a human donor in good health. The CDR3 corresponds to CASSFIGPLRGGYTF. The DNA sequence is TGTGCCAGCAGTTTTATCGGCCCGCTCCGCGGTGGCTACACCTTC.